This T cell receptor (beta chain) appears in the sequencing data of a study of radiotherapy plus CTLA-4 blockade in lung cancer (dated by TCRdb to about 2018). A note on the overall study: Among the enrolled patients, under 20% had an objective response, and approximately 33% reached disease control.

This clone was counted a single time. No antigen is known for it. The input lacks base qualities; no much larger clone sits a single base away. The study evaluated CTLA-4 blockade (ipilimumab) given together with focal radiation therapy in patients who had chemo-refractory metastatic non-small-cell lung cancer. Library preparation employed the immunoSEQ multiplex PCR assay. The immuneACCESS repertoire file appears here via TCRdb, limited to in-frame rearrangements. These files lack a portion of the clones; in checked studies, under half of the deficit traces to unresolved V genes, and the cause of the others is not known. The sample table holds under 65,000 clones, of which approximately 82% were seen once. Roughly 6% of the sample comes from the top ten. There are 13 amino acids in the CDR3, from cysteine to phenylalanine inclusive. Just the 39-base CDR3 DNA is kept, in frame starting at base 1. CDR1 is given as SGDLS and CDR2 as YYNGEE, both from the germline V gene. V loses 2 bases of germline sequence and J loses 2 bases, and the interval between the two ends is 7 bases.

Overall study outcomes, separate from this receptor: Increased serum interferon-beta after radiation, together with early dynamic changes in blood T cell clones, were reported to be the strongest predictors of response. TCR clones derived from tumors expanded in peripheral blood after treatment with radiotherapy and ipilimumab.

This sequence was found in a human donor with non-small cell lung cancer whose response to radiotherapy plus ipilimumab could not be evaluated. The sample in question was peripheral blood, obtained from a patient treated with radiotherapy plus ipilimumab. This chain joins TRBV9 to TRBJ1-1; the D segment could be TRBD1, given 5 matching bases. The DNA sequence is as follows: TGTGCCAGCAGCGTCGGGACTAACACTGAAGCTTTCTTT. Its protein is CASSVGTNTEAFF.